This passage covers 21 T cell receptor beta chains from one sample sequenced in a study of blood T cell repertoires in COVID-19. Sequencing used immunoSEQ multiplex PCR; TCRdb keeps in-frame clones, though not all of them. The table has approximately 100,000 clones, about 87% seen once. The sample was peripheral blood. These receptors originate from a man aged 50 to 59 with acute or convalescent COVID-19.

The chain joins TRBV6-5 to TRBJ1-5; D is perhaps TRBD1 (5 bases). Germline CDR1 and CDR2: MNHEY and SVGAGI. CDR3 size: 13 residues. V dropped 7 bases and J dropped 5 bases, with 12 bases sitting between them. CDR3 in amino acids: CASTPRADQPQHF. CDR3 coding DNA: TGTGCCAGCACTCCCAGGGCTGATCAGCCCCAGCATTTT.

The chain employs TRBV5-6 and TRBJ2-2; 11 bases align to TRBD2. The CDR3 spans 18 residues. The ends lost 0 bases at V and 4 bases at J; junction bases unmatched: 8. Germline lookup yields CDR1 SGHDT and CDR2 YYEEEE. The CDR3 region is CASSLGLAGGRGTGELFF. The CDR3 coding sequence is TGTGCCAGCAGCTTGGGGCTAGCGGGAGGAAGGGGCACCGGGGAGCTGTTTTTT.

The chain employs TRBV30 and TRBJ2-6; tentatively, D is TRBD2 (7 bases). The CDR3 extends over 20 amino acids. CDR1 is GTSNPN and CDR2 is SVGIG in the germline V gene (reference sequence). V lost 2 bases and J lost 1, with 24 bases in between. CDR3 sequence: CAWSYRLFEGGVSGANVLTF. Written as DNA, the CDR3 is TGTGCCTGGAGTTATAGGCTTTTCGAGGGGGGGGTTTCTGGGGCCAACGTCCTGACTTTC.

The J gene is TRBJ2-7, the V gene TRBV7-8; D possibly corresponds to TRBD2 (6 bases). Trimming left V 5 bases short and J 2 bases short, with 13 bases between. CDR1 is SGHVS, CDR2 FQNEAQ, per germline. The CDR3 extends over 14 amino acids. Written as DNA, the CDR3 is TGTGCCAGCAGCCTGGGGACTTCCACCTACGAGCAGTACTTC. Translating gives CASSLGTSTYEQYF.

V usage is TRBV28 and J usage is TRBJ2-7; 11 nucleotides match TRBD2. CDR3 length equals 16 residues. Germline CDR1 and CDR2: MDHEN and SYDVKM. The V gene end was trimmed by 4 bases and the J gene end by 3 bases; junction bases not matched to a gene: 8. CDR3 sequence: CASSWAGLADYYEQYF. The CDR3 nucleotides are TGTGCCAGCAGTTGGGCGGGACTAGCGGACTACTACGAGCAGTACTTC.

The chain uses TRBV6-5 and TRBJ2-4, with 7 nucleotides matching TRBD1. The CDR3 is 14 amino acids. Germline loops: CDR1 MNHEY, CDR2 SVGAGI. V was pared by 5 bases and J by 6 bases, with 7 bases of the junction left unmatched. CDR3 residues: CASSPRGLGNIQYF. For the CDR3, the DNA is TGTGCCAGCAGTCCAAGGGGGCTCGGAAACATTCAGTACTTC.

CDR3 loop: CASSDRAYQPQHF. For the CDR3, the DNA is TGTGCCAGCAGTGACAGGGCGTACCAGCCCCAGCATTTT. V gene TRBV6-1 combines with J gene TRBJ1-5, with D tentatively TRBD1 (5 bases). The CDR3 contains 13 residues. The germline V and J ends were trimmed by 3 bases and 7 bases, with 10 bases remaining between them. Germline-derived CDR1 and CDR2 are MNHNS and SASEGT.

The chain links TRBV6-2 or TRBV6-3 to TRBJ1-4; 9 bases fit TRBD1. Germline V lookup: CDR1 MNHEY, CDR2 SVGEGT. The V segment lost 0 bases and the J segment 7 bases; nucleotides outside the gene matches: 3. The CDR3 has 15 amino acids. CDR3: CASSYSGTGTEKLFF. CDR3 bases: TGTGCCAGCAGTTACTCCGGGACAGGGACTGAAAAACTGTTTTTT.

V gene TRBV5-4 combines with J gene TRBJ2-2; possibly TRBD2 for D (6 bases). The germline V gene encodes CDR1 SGHNT and CDR2 YYREEE (reference sequence). The V and J ends lost 5 bases and 2 bases respectively, with 10 bases between them. This CDR3 is built from 14 residues. CDR3 nucleotide sequence: TGTGCCAGCAGGTGGGACTCTAACACCGGGGAGCTGTTTTTT. Translating it yields CASRWDSNTGELFF.

This clone was seen just once. CDR3 nucleotides: TGTGCCAGCAGCCCTGGGGGCCCCCACGAGCAGTACTTC. Amino acids: CASSPGGPHEQYF. V usage is TRBV3-1 (or the pseudogene TRBV3-2) and J usage is TRBJ2-7, with D perhaps matching TRBD1 (6 bases). CDR1 LGHDT and CDR2 YNNKEL come from the germline V gene (reference sequence). The CDR3 covers 13 residues. V dropped 4 bases and J dropped 5 bases, with 12 bases sitting between them.

This clone has just one count. The CDR3 DNA sequence: TGTGCCAGCAGTTTACCAGGCCCCCTAACTGAAGCTTTCTTT. It codes for CASSLPGPLTEAFF. The chain carries TRBV28 and TRBJ1-1; D unclear. CDR1 and CDR2 from the germline V gene are MDHEN and SYDVKM. Trimming took off 2 bases at V and 5 bases at J, with 12 bases between the two ends. The CDR3 extends over 14 amino acids. Together with reference TRBV28 and TRBJ1-1, the CDR3 gives the full variable domain: DVKVTQSSRYLVKRTGEKVFLECVQDMDHENMFWYRQDPGLGLRLIYFSYDVKMKEKGDIPEGYSVSREKKERFSLILESASTNQTSMYLCASSLPGPLTEAFFGQGTRLTVV.

The chain uses TRBV30 and TRBJ1-3; 7 nucleotides match TRBD1. The CDR3 extends over 14 amino acids. J gave up 2 bases and V 3 bases, and 4 bases lay outside the gene matches. Germline CDR1 reads GTSNPN; CDR2 reads SVGIG (reference sequence). CDR3 DNA: TGTGCCTGGAGGACAGGGTGGACTGGAAACACCATATATTTT. It codes for CAWRTGWTGNTIYF.

The chain recombines TRBV30 with TRBJ1-6; the match to TRBD1 covers 8 bases. J lost 4 bases, V lost 7 bases, and 3 bases had no gene match. CDR3 length equals 13 residues. Germline assignment: CDR1 GTSNPN and CDR2 SVGIG (reference sequence). The CDR3 here is CALGTGYNSPLHF. CDR3 DNA: TGTGCCTTAGGGACAGGATATAATTCACCCCTCCACTTT. Combining the CDR3 with reference TRBV30 and TRBJ1-6 gives the whole variable domain SQTIHQWPATLVQPVGSPLSLECTVEGTSNPNLYWYRQAAGRGLQLLFYSVGIGQISSEVPQNLSASRPQDRQFILSSKKLLLSDSGFYLCALGTGYNSPLHFGNGTRLTVT.

This clone has a handful of counts. The chain carries TRBV4-1 and TRBJ2-3; 10 bases match TRBD2. Germline loops: CDR1 MGHRA, CDR2 YSYEKL. The CDR3 has 18 amino acids. V dropped 0 bases and J dropped 6; count of bases not matched to a gene: 12. The DNA of the CDR3 is TGCGCCAGCAGCCAAGAAAGAGCGGGAGGGGGCACAGGGGATACGCAGTATTTT. It codes for CASSQERAGGGTGDTQYF.

The chain uses TRBV7-8 and TRBJ1-3; D remains ambiguous. Trimming shortened V by 4 bases and J by 0 bases, and 13 bases separated the two germline ends. Germline CDR1 reads SGHVS; CDR2 reads FQNEAQ. This CDR3 comprises 16 residues. The chain's CDR3 is CASSYERVSSGNTIYF. For the CDR3, the DNA is TGTGCCAGCAGCTATGAACGGGTTAGCTCTGGAAACACCATATATTTT.

Concerning this clone: The same CDR3 is also encoded by other DNA sequences in this sample. This rearrangement joins TRBV28 to TRBJ2-2; D is uncertain. CDR1 is MDHEN, CDR2 SYDVKM, per germline. Deletions cut 6 bases from V and 5 bases from J, with 7 bases between. CDR3 length equals 12 residues. The CDR3 loop reads CASSLLTGELFF. The CDR3 coding sequence is TGTGCCAGCAGCTTACTTACCGGGGAGCTGTTTTTT. Looking up the rest from reference TRBV28 and TRBJ2-2 gives the full variable domain: DVKVTQSSRYLVKRTGEKVFLECVQDMDHENMFWYRQDPGLGLRLIYFSYDVKMKEKGDIPEGYSVSREKKERFSLILESASTNQTSMYLCASSLLTGELFFGEGSRLTVL.

The chain carries TRBV28 and TRBJ2-7, with a possible D match to TRBD2 (5 bases). The CDR3 has 14 amino acids. The germline V and J ends were trimmed by 7 bases and 2 bases, with 15 bases remaining between them. The V gene's germline CDR1 is MDHEN and CDR2 SYDVKM. Here the CDR3 reads CASNAGKRTYEQYF. The DNA of the CDR3 is TGTGCCAGCAACGCCGGGAAAAGGACCTACGAGCAGTACTTC.

This chain connects TRBV25-1 to TRBJ1-6; 7 bases are shared with TRBD1. Per the germline V gene, CDR1 is MGHDK and CDR2 is SYGVNS. The V and J ends lost 5 bases and 9 bases, in that order; junction bases with no gene match: 10. This CDR3 region has 15 residues. The CDR3 nucleotides read TGTGCCAGCAGTCCCGGACAGGAGTGGGGTTCACCCCTCCACTTT. It translates to CASSPGQEWGSPLHF. Together with reference TRBV25-1 and TRBJ1-6, the CDR3 gives the full variable domain: EADIYQTPRYLVIGTGKKITLECSQTMGHDKMYWYQQDPGMELHLIHYSYGVNSTEKGDLSSESTVSRIRTEHFPLTLESARPSHTSQYLCASSPGQEWGSPLHFGNGTRLTVT.

The V and J genes are TRBV7-6 and TRBJ1-4, with 9 bases fitting TRBD1. Germline CDR1 and CDR2: SGHVS and FNYEAQ. The CDR3 runs 14 residues. With 5 bases clipped from V and 4 bases from J, the junction kept 2 bases outside the gene matches. The CDR3 nucleotides read TGTGCCAGCAGCATGGGACAGGGTAATGAAAAACTGTTTTTT. This translates into CASSMGQGNEKLFF.

The chain links TRBV18 to TRBJ2-7; D gene ambiguous. This CDR3 spans 12 amino acids. Germline V gene lookup returns CDR1 KGHSH and CDR2 LQKENI. The V end lost 3 bases, the J end lost 2 bases, and 5 bases lay between the germline ends. The CDR3 nucleotides are TGTGCCAGCTCACCGGGCACCTACGAGCAGTACTTC. Protein: CASSPGTYEQYF. The variable domain in full, completed from reference TRBV18 and TRBJ2-7, reads NAGVMQNPRHLVRRRGQEARLRCSPMKGHSHVYWYRQLPEEGLKFMVYLQKENIIDESGMPKERFSAEFPKEGPSILRIQQVVRGDSAAYFCASSPGTYEQYFGPGTRLTVT.

This chain uses TRBV28 with TRBJ2-3; weak D call: TRBD2 (5 bases). Germline CDR1 reads MDHEN; CDR2 reads SYDVKM. The CDR3 totals 16 residues. V was trimmed by 2 bases and J by 2 bases, leaving 14 bases between them. DNA of the CDR3: TGTGCCAGCAGTTTAGGACTGAGCCCTGACACAGATACGCAGTATTTT. The encoded protein is CASSLGLSPDTDTQYF.